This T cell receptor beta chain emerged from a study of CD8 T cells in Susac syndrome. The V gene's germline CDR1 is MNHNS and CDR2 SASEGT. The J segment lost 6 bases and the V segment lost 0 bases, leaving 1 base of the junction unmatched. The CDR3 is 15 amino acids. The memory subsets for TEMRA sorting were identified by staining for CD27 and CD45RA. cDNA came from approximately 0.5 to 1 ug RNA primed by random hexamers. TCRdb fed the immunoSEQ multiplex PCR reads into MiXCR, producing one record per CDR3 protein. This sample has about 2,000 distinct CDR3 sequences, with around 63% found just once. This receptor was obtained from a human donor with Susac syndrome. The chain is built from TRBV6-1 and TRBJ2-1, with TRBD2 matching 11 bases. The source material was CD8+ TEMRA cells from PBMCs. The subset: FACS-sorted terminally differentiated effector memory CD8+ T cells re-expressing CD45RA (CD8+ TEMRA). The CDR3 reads CASSEASGGANEQFF. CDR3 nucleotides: TGTGCCAGCAGTGAAGCTAGCGGGGGGGCCAATGAGCAGTTCTTC.